A selection of T cell receptor beta chains follows, all from one sample in a study of control samples from healthy donors and cancer patients. Sequencing was performed with immunoSEQ multiplex PCR; in TCRdb, only in-frame clones are kept and a portion is missing. This sample yields roughly 140,000 clones, of which more than 85% are seen a single time; approximately 2.5% belongs to the top ten. Sequenced input: blood. These receptors were taken from a man aged 45-65 years in good health. Each CDR3 is given with its conserved first and last residue. The D gene is left open where the match is weak. The size of a clone is reported for some rows only, either as once, few or many, or as a class for expanded clones.

- TRBJ1-1 - TRBV6-2/TRBV6-3 TGTGCCAGCAGTCCCTACAGGGCCACTGAAGCTTTCTTT CASSPYRATEAFF
- TRBJ2-4 - TRBV7-8 TGTGCCAGCAGCTCATCCGGAAACATTCAGTACTTC CASSSSGNIQYF
- TRBJ2-2 - TRBV2 TGTGCCAGCAAACCCGGGAACGCGAACACCGGGGAGCTGTTTTTT CASKPGNANTGELFF
- TRBJ1-1 - TRBV4-2 TGTGCCAGCAGCCAAGATGTGGCCGACTTGGAAGCTTTCTTT CASSQDVADLEAFF
- TRBJ1-3 - TRBV6-5 TGTGCCAGCAGTTCGCCCCCTGGAAACACCATATATTTT CASSSPPGNTIYF
- TRBJ2-7 - TRBV5-6 TGTGCCAGCAGTCCGCCGGGACCGGCCGTAAACGAGCAGTACTTC CASSPPGPAVNEQYF
- TRBJ2-7 - TRBV2 TGTGCCAGCAGTGAAGCGCAATGGCACGAGCAGTACTTC CASSEAQWHEQYF
- TRBJ2-1 - TRBV19 TGTGCCAGTAGTATGAGGGCGGAACGGAGCAATGAGCAGTTCTTC CASSMRAERSNEQFF
- TRBJ1-1 TRBD1 TRBV28 TGTGCCAGCACTCTCCCGGGACAGGGTGGCACTGAAGCTTTCTTT CASTLPGQGGTEAFF
- TRBJ2-5 - TRBV5-1 TGCGCCAGCAGCTTGGATTCAGGAGAGACCCAGTACTTC CASSLDSGETQYF
- TRBJ1-4 TRBD1 TRBV30 TGTGCCTGGACCGCCCAGGGGGGTGAAAAACTGTTTTTT CAWTAQGGEKLFF
- TRBJ1-5 - TRBV28 TGTGCCAGCAGCGGACAGCTTAGCAATCAGCCCCAGCATTTT CASSGQLSNQPQHF
- TRBJ2-1 - TRBV11-3 TGTGCCAGCAGCACCGGACCGGAAAATGAGCAGTTCTTC CASSTGPENEQFF
once TRBJ2-1 TRBD2 TRBV7-6 TGTGCCAGCAGCAAACTAGCGGGAGCGGAAGAGCAGTTCTTC CASSKLAGAEEQFF
once TRBJ2-1 - TRBV9 TGTGCCAGCAGCGTAAGCCCTCAGGGGGGCAATGAGCAGTTCTTC CASSVSPQGGNEQFF
- TRBJ2-1 - TRBV4-2 TGTGCCAGCAGCCCCTTCCTCCGGGACCGCTACAATGAGCAGTTCTTC CASSPFLRDRYNEQFF
- TRBJ2-6 TRBD1 TRBV30 TGTGCCTGCCCCGGAGGGACAGGGGGCTCTGGGGCCAACGTCCTGACTTTC CACPGGTGGSGANVLTF
- TRBJ2-6 - TRBV12-3/TRBV12-4 TGTGCCACCAGCCGGTCTGGGGCCAACGTCCTGACTTTC CATSRSGANVLTF
- TRBJ2-2 TRBD2 TRBV11-3 TGTGCCAGCAGCCCCCCGAAGGGGACTAGCGTCACCGGGGAGCTGTTTTTT CASSPPKGTSVTGELFF
- TRBJ2-7 TRBD1 TRBV6-6 TGTGCCAGCAGACCTGGACAGGACCTATACGAGCAGTACTTC CASRPGQDLYEQYF
- TRBJ1-2 - TRBV27 TGTGCCAGCAGAAGCGAAGCGAGGTACCCGTCTGGCTACACCTTC CASRSEARYPSGYTF
once TRBJ2-7 - TRBV28 TGTGCCAGCAGTTTCTTGGGACAAACCTACGAGCAGTACTTC CASSFLGQTYEQYF
- TRBJ2-2 TRBD1 TRBV11-3 TGTGCCAGCAGCATGGACAGGGATACCGGGGAGCTGTTTTTT CASSMDRDTGELFF
once TRBJ1-5 TRBD1 TRBV19 TGTGCCAGTAGATATACTGACAGGGGACGCAATCAGCCCCAGCATTTT CASRYTDRGRNQPQHF
- TRBJ1-3 - TRBV4-1 TGCGCCAGCAGCCAAGGGACAGCCTACTCTGGAAACACCATATATTTT CASSQGTAYSGNTIYF
- TRBJ1-2 - TRBV28 TGTGCCAGCAGCCGACCGGGGCACTATGGCTACACCTTC CASSRPGHYGYTF
- TRBJ1-1 TRBD1 TRBV19 TGTGCCAGTAGTTCCCGGGGGACAGGGGGAAACACTGAAGCTTTCTTT CASSSRGTGGNTEAFF
- TRBJ2-5 - TRBV5-6 TGTGCCAGCGCTGACAGATTGGGAGAGACCCAGTACTTC CASADRLGETQYF
- TRBJ1-3 - TRBV3-1/TRBV3-2 TGTGCCAGCAGCCTCACCGTTCCTTACACCATATATTTT CASSLTVPYTIYF
- TRBJ2-1 - TRBV5-1 TGCGCCAGCAGCTTAGAAGGGCGGGATACTGCTGAGCAGTTCTTC CASSLEGRDTAEQFF
- TRBJ2-7 TRBD1 TRBV15 TGTGCCACCAGCAGAGATCGGGGACAGGTCTACGAGCAGTACTTC CATSRDRGQVYEQYF
- TRBJ2-3 TRBD1 TRBV28 TGTGCCATACGGACAGGGGTGAACACAGATACGCAGTATTTT CAIRTGVNTDTQYF
- TRBJ2-7 - TRBV24-1 TGTGCCACCAGGGGGGCGCTCATATTAGGGTACGAGCAGTACTTC CATRGALILGYEQYF
- TRBJ1-4 - TRBV6-5 TGTGCCAGCAGTTTCAAGGAGGGGAGTGAAAAACTGTTTTTT CASSFKEGSEKLFF
- TRBJ1-2 - TRBV6-5 TGTGCCAGCAGTTCGGCAGGCCGTAACTATGGCTACACCTTC CASSSAGRNYGYTF
- TRBJ2-3 TRBD2 TRBV25-1 TGTGCCAGCGAACTAGCGGGCTACACAGATACGCAGTATTTT CASELAGYTDTQYF
- TRBJ2-7 - TRBV5-1 TGCGCCAGCAGCTTGGACAGTATCTCCTACGAGCAGTACTTC CASSLDSISYEQYF
- TRBJ2-7 TRBD1 TRBV10-3 TGTGCCATCAGTGAGTTCAGGGGGTACGAGCAGTACTTC CAISEFRGYEQYF
- TRBJ2-7 - TRBV5-1 TGCGCCAGCAGCTCCGGGACACCGACCTACGAGCAGTACTTC CASSSGTPTYEQYF
- TRBJ1-2 - TRBV5-1 TGCGCCAGCAGGGACAGCCCTAACTATGGCTACACCTTC CASRDSPNYGYTF
- TRBJ1-6 - TRBV4-2 TGTGCCAGCAGCCAAGATATCAATCCCGGGGGCTTTAATTCACCCCTCCACTTT CASSQDINPGGFNSPLHF
- TRBJ2-1 TRBD2 TRBV6-1 TGTGCCAGCAGTGAAAACCCCATAGCGGGAGGGCCCCATGAGCAGTTCTTC CASSENPIAGGPHEQFF
few TRBJ2-7 TRBD1 TRBV7-2 TGTGCCAGCAGCTTAGTCAGGGGGCCAAACGAGCAGTACTTC CASSLVRGPNEQYF
- TRBJ1-4 TRBD1 TRBV4-1 TGCGCCAGCAGCCCGAGAGGGGCAGGGGGCGCGATCACTAATGAAAAACTGTTTTTT CASSPRGAGGAITNEKLFF
- TRBJ1-2 - TRBV10-3 TGTGCCATCAGGGGGGGGAACTATGGCTACACCTTC CAIRGGNYGYTF
- TRBJ2-7 - TRBV5-1 TGCGCCAGCAGCTTGGAGGACGGCTCCTACGAGCAGTACTTC CASSLEDGSYEQYF
- TRBJ1-1 - TRBV30 TGTGCCTGGGGAACAGGGACGAACACTGAAGCTTTCTTT CAWGTGTNTEAFF
- TRBJ2-5 TRBD2 TRBV25-1 TGTGCCCCATGGGCGGGACTAGCGGGAGAGACGTACCAAGAGACCCAGTACTTC CAPWAGLAGETYQETQYF
- TRBJ2-5 - TRBV7-2 TGTGCCAGCAGCTTAGAGGGGGGGACGGTCCGGGAGACCCAGTACTTC CASSLEGGTVRETQYF
once TRBJ2-7 - TRBV28 TGTGCCAGCAGCCCACGAGGGCCTTACGAGCAGTACTTC CASSPRGPYEQYF
- TRBJ1-3 - TRBV6-5 TGTGCCAGCAGTTACTCGATCTCTGGAAACACCATATATTTT CASSYSISGNTIYF
- TRBJ2-6 - TRBV21-1 TGTGCCAGCAGCAAATCCCTTAGATCGGGACAGGGTAGGTATGGGGCCAACGTCCTGACTTTC CASSKSLRSGQGRYGANVLTF
- TRBJ2-1 - TRBV11-2 TGTGCCAGCAGCTTTTACCTAGCCTCCTACAATGAGCAGTTCTTC CASSFYLASYNEQFF
few TRBJ1-3 - TRBV5-1 TGCGCCAGCAGCTTGGCGGGCAACTCTGGAAACACCATATATTTT CASSLAGNSGNTIYF
- TRBJ2-3 TRBD2 TRBV18 TGTGCCAGCACAGAGCGGGAGTATACAGATACGCAGTATTTT CASTEREYTDTQYF
- TRBJ2-2 - TRBV19 TGTGCCAGTAGAGTTGGCCCCGCCGGGGAGCTGTTTTTT CASRVGPAGELFF
- TRBJ1-2 - TRBV29-1 TGCAGCGTTGAGGGCTACACCTTC CSVEGYTF
- TRBJ2-3 TRBD2 TRBV10-1 TGCGCCAGCAGTGACAAGCGGGAGGCTGGAGCTAGCACAGATACGCAGTATTTT CASSDKREAGASTDTQYF